This section outlines one T cell receptor (beta chain) sequence together with its context. This sample was taken from a study of blood T cell repertoires in COVID-19. Study overall: Italy, Spain and the United States were the sources of the convalescent and acute COVID-19 samples. From T cells, B-cell-depleted T cells, or PBMCs came the material, which was cDNA or gDNA.

Per the original methods: How many nucleated cells were present was estimated from reference gene primer amplification. Profiling relied on immunoSEQ multiplex PCR, and the TCRdb table lists in-frame clones only, not all of them. V and J calls and clone size are copied from that table; D and trimming were computed from the DNA. In the table there are around 95,000 clones, about 83% of which are singletons. The clonotype comes from a human donor in a cohort sampled during active COVID-19. Source material: peripheral blood.

CDR3 nucleotides: TGTGCCAGCAGCTTTGACGGAAGACTGAACTATGGCTACACCTTC. Translation gives CASSFDGRLNYGYTF. The chain uses TRBV13 and TRBJ1-2; D is ambiguous. The CDR3 covers 15 residues. The germline CDR1 and CDR2 sequences are PRHDT and FYEKMQ (reference sequence). Between the trimmed V and J ends, which lost 3 bases and 2 bases, there was a span of 13 bases. The full variable domain, its missing parts supplied by reference TRBV13 and TRBJ1-2, is AAGVIQSPRHLIKEKRETATLKCYPIPRHDTVYWYQQGPGQDPQFLISFYEKMQSDKGSIPDRFSAQQFSDYHSELNMSSLELGDSALYFCASSFDGRLNYGYTFGSGTRLTVV.